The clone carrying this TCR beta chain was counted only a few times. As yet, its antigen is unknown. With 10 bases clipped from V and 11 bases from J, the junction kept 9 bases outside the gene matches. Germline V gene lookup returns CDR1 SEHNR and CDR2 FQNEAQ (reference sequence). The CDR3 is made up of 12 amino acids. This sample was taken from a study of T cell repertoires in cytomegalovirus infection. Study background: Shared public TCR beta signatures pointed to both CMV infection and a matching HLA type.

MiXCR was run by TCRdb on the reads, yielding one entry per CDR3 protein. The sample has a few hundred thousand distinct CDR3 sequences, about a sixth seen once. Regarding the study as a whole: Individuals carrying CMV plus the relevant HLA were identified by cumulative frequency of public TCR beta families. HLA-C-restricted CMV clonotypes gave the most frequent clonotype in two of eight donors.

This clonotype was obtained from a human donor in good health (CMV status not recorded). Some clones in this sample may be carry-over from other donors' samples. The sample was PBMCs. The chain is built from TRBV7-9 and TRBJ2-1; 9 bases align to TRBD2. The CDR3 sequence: CATERGVPKQFF. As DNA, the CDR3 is TGTGCCACTGAGCGGGGGGTACCTAAGCAGTTCTTC.